A selection of T cell receptor beta chains follows, all from one sample in a study of shared clonotypes between healthy human individuals. Clones were sequenced by immunoSEQ multiplex PCR, and TCRdb holds only the in-frame ones, with some missing. The sample has fewer than 1.6 million clones, approximately 98.5% seen once; the top ten hold 0.36%. The specimen sequenced was naive CD4+ T cells sorted from blood. The receptors originated from a man aged 30 to 45 in good health. CDR3s include the opening cysteine and the closing phenylalanine or tryptophan. A D gene is named only where the DNA matches it firmly. Size is stated for part of the rows, as once, few or many counts, or as a class when the clone is expanded.

v_gene: TRBV27; j_gene: TRBJ2-1; d_gene: NA; abundance: once; len: 16; CDR3aa: CASRVERPSSYNEQFF; CDR3nt: TGTGCCAGCAGAGTCGAGCGGCCCAGCTCCTACAATGAGCAGTTCTTC
v_gene: TRBV5-1; j_gene: TRBJ1-1; d_gene: NA; abundance: NA; len: 14; CDR3aa: CASSLSPGSTEAFF; CDR3nt: TGCGCCAGCAGCTTGAGCCCAGGCAGCACTGAAGCTTTCTTT
v_gene: TRBV11-3; j_gene: TRBJ2-2; d_gene: TRBD1; abundance: NA; len: 15; CDR3aa: CASSSRTGNTGELFF; CDR3nt: TGTGCCAGCAGCTCCCGGACAGGCAACACCGGGGAGCTGTTTTTT
v_gene: TRBV28; j_gene: TRBJ1-2; d_gene: NA; abundance: NA; len: 13; CDR3aa: CASSDGTPYGYTF; CDR3nt: TGTGCCAGCAGCGATGGGACCCCTTATGGCTACACCTTC
v_gene: TRBV9; j_gene: TRBJ2-1; d_gene: TRBD2; abundance: NA; len: 15; CDR3aa: CASSDRTSGDDEQFF; CDR3nt: TGTGCCAGCAGCGACCGGACTAGCGGTGACGATGAGCAGTTCTTC
v_gene: TRBV25-1; j_gene: TRBJ1-4; d_gene: TRBD1; abundance: NA; len: 13; CDR3aa: CASKGQNNEKLFF; CDR3nt: TGTGCCAGCAAGGGACAGAATAATGAAAAACTGTTTTTT
v_gene: TRBV4-2; j_gene: TRBJ2-4; d_gene: TRBD2; abundance: once; len: 18; CDR3aa: CASSQVPGREPAKNIQYF; CDR3nt: TGTGCCAGCAGCCAAGTACCTGGGCGGGAGCCAGCCAAAAACATTCAGTACTTC
v_gene: TRBV30; j_gene: TRBJ2-7; d_gene: NA; abundance: few; len: 11; CDR3aa: CAWSDSYEQYF; CDR3nt: TGTGCCTGGAGTGACAGCTACGAGCAGTACTTC
v_gene: TRBV6-5; j_gene: TRBJ2-1; d_gene: NA; abundance: NA; len: 14; CDR3aa: CATQTRSSYNEQFF; CDR3nt: TGTGCCACGCAAACTCGGAGCTCCTACAATGAGCAGTTCTTC
v_gene: TRBV10-1; j_gene: TRBJ2-5; d_gene: NA; abundance: NA; len: 15; CDR3aa: CASSEGSSGKETQYF; CDR3nt: TGCGCCAGCAGTGAGGGGAGTAGCGGAAAAGAGACCCAGTACTTC
v_gene: TRBV5-8; j_gene: TRBJ1-4; d_gene: NA; abundance: NA; len: 12; CDR3aa: CASSLALAGVTF; CDR3nt: TGTGCCAGCAGCTTGGCACTCGCGGGGGTGACTTTT
v_gene: TRBV5-1; j_gene: TRBJ2-7; d_gene: NA; abundance: NA; len: 15; CDR3aa: CASSHQWQSSYEQYF; CDR3nt: TGCGCCAGCAGCCACCAGTGGCAGAGCTCCTACGAGCAGTACTTC
v_gene: TRBV10-3; j_gene: TRBJ2-3; d_gene: NA; abundance: NA; len: 14; CDR3aa: CAIRGLPSTDTQYF; CDR3nt: TGTGCCATCAGAGGACTGCCTAGCACAGATACGCAGTATTTT
v_gene: TRBV11-3; j_gene: TRBJ2-7; d_gene: NA; abundance: NA; len: 12; CDR3aa: CASSLDSDEQYF; CDR3nt: TGTGCCAGCAGCTTAGATTCGGACGAGCAGTACTTC
v_gene: TRBV28; j_gene: TRBJ2-7; d_gene: NA; abundance: NA; len: 11; CDR3aa: CASTILGEQYF; CDR3nt: TGTGCCAGCACCATCCTTGGCGAGCAGTACTTC
v_gene: TRBV7-2; j_gene: TRBJ2-7; d_gene: NA; abundance: NA; len: 14; CDR3aa: CASSPNRLAYEQYF; CDR3nt: TGTGCCAGCAGCCCCAACCGCCTTGCCTACGAGCAGTACTTC
v_gene: TRBV7-2; j_gene: TRBJ2-7; d_gene: NA; abundance: NA; len: 11; CDR3aa: CASSSLYEQYF; CDR3nt: TGTGCCAGCAGCTCCCTTTACGAGCAGTACTTC
v_gene: TRBV19; j_gene: TRBJ1-5; d_gene: NA; abundance: NA; len: 16; CDR3aa: CASRELGNPQNQPQHF; CDR3nt: TGTGCCAGTAGGGAGCTCGGCAACCCGCAGAATCAGCCCCAGCATTTT
v_gene: TRBV7-2; j_gene: TRBJ2-6; d_gene: NA; abundance: NA; len: 14; CDR3aa: CASSPRVGANVLTF; CDR3nt: TGTGCCAGCAGCCCCAGGGTAGGGGCCAACGTCCTGACTTTC
v_gene: TRBV19; j_gene: TRBJ1-1; d_gene: NA; abundance: NA; len: 16; CDR3aa: CASSISGQTPQTEAFF; CDR3nt: TGTGCCAGTAGTATTTCCGGCCAGACACCCCAAACCGAAGCTTTCTTT
v_gene: TRBV28; j_gene: TRBJ2-2; d_gene: NA; abundance: NA; len: 13; CDR3aa: CASSLLSTGELFF; CDR3nt: TGTGCCAGCAGTTTATTGTCTACCGGGGAGCTGTTTTTT
v_gene: TRBV9; j_gene: TRBJ1-1; d_gene: TRBD1; abundance: NA; len: 16; CDR3aa: CASSETVGQGNTEAFF; CDR3nt: TGTGCCAGCAGCGAAACCGTTGGACAGGGGAACACTGAAGCTTTCTTT
v_gene: TRBV25-1; j_gene: TRBJ1-2; d_gene: NA; abundance: NA; len: 13; CDR3aa: CASSGLANYGYTF; CDR3nt: TGTGCCAGCTCCGGCCTAGCTAACTATGGCTACACCTTC
v_gene: TRBV6-1; j_gene: TRBJ2-3; d_gene: TRBD2; abundance: NA; len: 13; CDR3aa: CASSETRGTTQYF; CDR3nt: TGTGCCAGCAGTGAGACGCGGGGGACTACGCAGTATTTT
v_gene: TRBV18; j_gene: TRBJ2-5; d_gene: NA; abundance: NA; len: 14; CDR3aa: CASSPTSSGETQYF; CDR3nt: TGTGCCAGCTCACCCACGAGTTCGGGAGAGACCCAGTACTTC
v_gene: TRBV27; j_gene: TRBJ2-7; d_gene: NA; abundance: NA; len: 14; CDR3aa: CASRTGVGVYEQYF; CDR3nt: TGTGCCAGCAGAACGGGAGTGGGGGTTTACGAGCAGTACTTC
v_gene: TRBV9; j_gene: TRBJ2-1; d_gene: NA; abundance: NA; len: 16; CDR3aa: CASSVVQRISYNEQFF; CDR3nt: TGTGCCAGCAGCGTAGTCCAGCGGATCTCCTACAATGAGCAGTTCTTC
v_gene: TRBV29-1; j_gene: TRBJ2-3; d_gene: TRBD1; abundance: NA; len: 13; CDR3aa: CSVEDRGADTQYF; CDR3nt: TGCAGCGTTGAGGACAGGGGAGCAGATACGCAGTATTTT
v_gene: TRBV15; j_gene: TRBJ1-5; d_gene: NA; abundance: NA; len: 16; CDR3aa: CATSSIRAASNQPQHF; CDR3nt: TGTGCCACCAGCAGTATCAGGGCAGCCAGTAATCAGCCCCAGCATTTT
v_gene: TRBV18; j_gene: TRBJ2-5; d_gene: NA; abundance: NA; len: 15; CDR3aa: CASSPIPRVGETQYF; CDR3nt: TGTGCCAGCTCACCTATCCCCAGGGTCGGGGAGACCCAGTACTTC
v_gene: TRBV7-2; j_gene: TRBJ2-2; d_gene: NA; abundance: NA; len: 18; CDR3aa: CASSLEVWGLTNTGELFF; CDR3nt: TGTGCCAGCAGCTTAGAAGTTTGGGGCCTCACGAACACCGGGGAGCTGTTTTTT
v_gene: TRBV7-9; j_gene: TRBJ2-5; d_gene: NA; abundance: NA; len: 17; CDR3aa: CASSFGQGGGGQETQYF; CDR3nt: TGTGCCAGCAGCTTTGGGCAGGGGGGAGGAGGACAAGAGACCCAGTACTTC
v_gene: TRBV15; j_gene: TRBJ1-2; d_gene: TRBD1; abundance: NA; len: 14; CDR3aa: CATTRDRGDYGYTF; CDR3nt: TGTGCCACCACCAGAGACAGGGGGGACTATGGCTACACCTTC
v_gene: TRBV18; j_gene: TRBJ1-1; d_gene: NA; abundance: NA; len: 16; CDR3aa: CASSPAMARVNTEAFF; CDR3nt: TGTGCCAGCTCACCGGCGATGGCGAGAGTGAACACTGAAGCTTTCTTT
v_gene: TRBV5-4; j_gene: TRBJ2-3; d_gene: TRBD2; abundance: NA; len: 18; CDR3aa: CASRPGTSGRPLTDTQYF; CDR3nt: TGTGCCAGCAGACCCGGGACTAGCGGCCGGCCCCTCACAGATACGCAGTATTTT
v_gene: TRBV30; j_gene: TRBJ2-1; d_gene: TRBD2; abundance: NA; len: 13; CDR3aa: CAWSDLAGEEQFF; CDR3nt: TGTGCCTGGAGTGATTTAGCGGGAGAGGAGCAGTTCTTC
v_gene: TRBV11-2; j_gene: TRBJ2-1; d_gene: TRBD2; abundance: NA; len: 16; CDR3aa: CASSLTSGRDEDEQFF; CDR3nt: TGTGCCAGCAGCTTAACTAGCGGGAGGGACGAGGATGAGCAGTTCTTC
v_gene: TRBV28; j_gene: TRBJ2-7; d_gene: TRBD1; abundance: NA; len: 15; CDR3aa: CASSSGQGKTYEQYF; CDR3nt: TGTGCCAGCAGTAGCGGACAGGGGAAGACCTACGAGCAGTACTTC
v_gene: TRBV5-1; j_gene: TRBJ1-1; d_gene: TRBD1; abundance: NA; len: 14; CDR3aa: CASSIQGVNTEAFF; CDR3nt: TGCGCCAGCAGCATACAGGGGGTTAACACTGAAGCTTTCTTT
v_gene: TRBV5-1; j_gene: TRBJ2-1; d_gene: NA; abundance: NA; len: 13; CDR3aa: CASSLDVSGVTFF; CDR3nt: TGCGCCAGCAGCTTGGATGTAAGTGGGGTGACGTTCTTC
v_gene: TRBV6-1; j_gene: TRBJ2-7; d_gene: NA; abundance: NA; len: 13; CDR3aa: CASSEARKASTRF; CDR3nt: TGTGCCAGCAGTGAAGCTCGTAAGGCATCGACACGCTTC
v_gene: TRBV4-3; j_gene: TRBJ2-1; d_gene: NA; abundance: once; len: 15; CDR3aa: CASSQGTLSYNEQFF; CDR3nt: TGCGCCAGCAGCCAAGGGACCCTATCCTACAATGAGCAGTTCTTC